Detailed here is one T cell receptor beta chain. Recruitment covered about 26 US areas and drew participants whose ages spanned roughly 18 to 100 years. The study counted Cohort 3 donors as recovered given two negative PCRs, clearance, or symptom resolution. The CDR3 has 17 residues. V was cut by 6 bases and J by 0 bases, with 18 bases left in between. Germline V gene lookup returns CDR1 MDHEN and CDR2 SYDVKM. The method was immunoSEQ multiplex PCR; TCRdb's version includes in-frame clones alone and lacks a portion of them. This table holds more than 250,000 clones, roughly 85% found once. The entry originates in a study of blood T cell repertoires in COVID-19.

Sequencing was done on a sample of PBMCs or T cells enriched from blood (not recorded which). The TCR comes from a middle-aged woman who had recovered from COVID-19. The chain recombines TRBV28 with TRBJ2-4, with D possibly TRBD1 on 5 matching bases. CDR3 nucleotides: TGTGCCAGCAGACCTATCGCCTCGACAGTAGCCAAAAACATTCAGTACTTC. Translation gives CASRPIASTVAKNIQYF.